The rows below give T cell receptor beta chains drawn from one sample of a study of CD8 T cells in Susac syndrome. TCRdb reprocessed the immunoSEQ multiplex PCR reads via MiXCR and lists one record per CDR3 protein. This repertoire shows about 130,000 distinct CDR3 sequences, roughly 96% found once; its top ten account for more than 0.09%. Sample: CD4+ T cells from PBMCs. Every receptor here comes from a human donor in good health. CDR3s include the opening cysteine and the closing phenylalanine or tryptophan. The D gene is left open where the match is weak. Size tells how often a clone was seen (once, few, many) or the class of an expanded clone, and some rows leave it out.

TRBD2	TRBV7-9	NA	TRBJ2-4	CASSPGGKAGAQNIQYF	TGTGCCAGCAGCCCTGGGGGGAAGGCGGGAGCCCAAAACATTCAGTACTTC
TRBD2	TRBV6-5	NA	TRBJ2-2	CASSNQLAGGRTGELFF	TGTGCCAGCAGTAACCAACTAGCGGGAGGGCGCACCGGGGAGCTGTTTTTT
NA	TRBV5-1	NA	TRBJ2-1	CASSLEGEVPREQFF	TGCGCCAGCAGCTTGGAGGGGGAGGTTCCTCGGGAGCAGTTCTTC
TRBD1	TRBV7-2	once	TRBJ2-2	CASTPQGTGSGELFF	TGTGCCAGCACGCCACAAGGGACAGGGTCCGGGGAGCTGTTTTTT
NA	TRBV3-1	NA	TRBJ2-3	CASSLRTTSTDTQYF	TGTGCCAGCAGCCTTAGGACTACCAGCACAGATACGCAGTATTTT
NA	TRBV6-1	NA	TRBJ1-5	CASSEGQGNQPQHF	TGTGCCAGCAGTGAAGGGCAGGGTAATCAGCCCCAGCATTTT
NA	TRBV12-3/TRBV12-4	once	TRBJ1-2	CASSFTGYGYTF	TGTGCCAGCAGTTTCACGGGTTATGGCTACACCTTC
NA	TRBV12-3/TRBV12-4	NA	TRBJ2-3	CAIPGVRTDTQYF	TGTGCCATCCCAGGGGTTCGCACAGATACGCAGTATTTT
NA	TRBV13	once	TRBJ1-5	CASSLGQGSSQPQHF	TGTGCCAGCAGCTTAGGACAGGGTTCATCCCAGCCCCAGCATTTT
TRBD2	TRBV28	NA	TRBJ2-1	CASSFVSGRVYNEQFF	TGTGCCAGCAGTTTCGTCAGCGGGAGGGTGTACAATGAGCAGTTCTTC
NA	TRBV20-1	NA	TRBJ2-5	CSAPVAGYQETQYF	TGCAGTGCCCCCGTTGCGGGGTACCAAGAGACCCAGTACTTC
NA	TRBV20-1	NA	TRBJ2-7	CSARPPGEYEQYF	TGCAGTGCTAGGCCCCCCGGTGAATACGAGCAGTACTTC
TRBD2	TRBV20-1	NA	TRBJ2-7	CSAREWSGTSREQYF	TGCAGTGCTAGAGAATGGTCAGGGACTAGCCGCGAGCAGTACTTC
TRBD1	TRBV20-1	NA	TRBJ1-1	CSARGASGQGAAFF	TGCAGTGCTAGAGGCGCGTCGGGACAGGGGGCAGCTTTCTTT
TRBD1	TRBV5-1	NA	TRBJ1-2	CASSSSPGQGYGYTF	TGCGCCAGCAGCTCCTCCCCGGGACAGGGCTATGGCTACACCTTC
TRBD2	TRBV9	NA	TRBJ2-1	CASSVATGVAGYEKQFF	TGTGCCAGCAGCGTAGCTACGGGGGTAGCGGGATACGAGAAGCAGTTCTTC
NA	TRBV4-1	NA	TRBJ2-6	CASSQEEVRTVSGANVLTF	TGCGCCAGCAGCCAAGAGGAAGTTAGGACTGTGTCTGGGGCCAACGTCCTGACTTTC
NA	TRBV28	NA	TRBJ1-4	CASSLLQEKLFF	TGTGCCAGCAGTTTATTACAGGAAAAACTGTTTTTT
NA	TRBV3-1	NA	TRBJ2-1	CASSQEAGTSSYNEQFF	TGTGCCAGCAGCCAAGAAGCCGGGACAAGCTCCTACAATGAGCAGTTCTTC
NA	TRBV12-3/TRBV12-4	NA	TRBJ2-2	CASSLRTSTGELFF	TGTGCCAGCAGTTTACGTACAAGCACCGGGGAGCTGTTTTTT
TRBD2	TRBV28	once	TRBJ2-5	CASSFLAGRGETQYF	TGTGCCAGCAGTTTTCTAGCGGGAAGGGGAGAGACCCAGTACTTC
TRBD1	TRBV18	few	TRBJ1-1	CASSPSTGGNTEAFF	TGTGCCAGCTCACCCTCGACAGGGGGGAACACTGAAGCTTTCTTT
TRBD1	TRBV29-1	NA	TRBJ2-2	CSVYGQGALTGELFF	TGCAGCGTTTACGGACAGGGGGCTTTAACCGGGGAGCTGTTTTTT
NA	TRBV18	NA	TRBJ2-7	CASSPLPTVTYEQYF	TGTGCCAGCTCACCTCTCCCGACAGTAACCTACGAGCAGTACTTC
NA	TRBV7-9	NA	TRBJ2-3	CASSLGRDADTQYF	TGTGCCAGCAGCTTAGGCCGGGACGCAGATACGCAGTATTTT
TRBD2	TRBV7-2	NA	TRBJ2-7	CASSLSGGLTYEQYF	TGTGCCAGCAGCTTATCGGGGGGGTTGACCTACGAGCAGTACTTC